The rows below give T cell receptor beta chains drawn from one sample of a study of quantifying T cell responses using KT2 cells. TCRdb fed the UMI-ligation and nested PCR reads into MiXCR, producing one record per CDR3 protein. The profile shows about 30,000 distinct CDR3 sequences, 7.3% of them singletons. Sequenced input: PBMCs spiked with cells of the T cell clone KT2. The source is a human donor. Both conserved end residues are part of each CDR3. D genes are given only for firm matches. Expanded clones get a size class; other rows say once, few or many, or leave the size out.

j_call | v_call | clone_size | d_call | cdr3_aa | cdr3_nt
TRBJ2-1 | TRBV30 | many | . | CAWSVSNYNEQFF | TGTGCCTGGAGTGTCTCGAATTACAATGAGCAGTTCTTC
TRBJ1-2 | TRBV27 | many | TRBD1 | CASSWDRSYGYTF | TGTGCCAGCAGTTGGGACAGGTCCTATGGCTACACCTTC
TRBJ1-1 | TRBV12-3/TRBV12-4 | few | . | CASSSSGEAFF | TGTGCCAGCAGTTCCTCCGGTGAAGCTTTCTTT
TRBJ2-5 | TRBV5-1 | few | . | CASSSMDSQETQYF | TGCGCCAGCAGCTCGATGGACAGCCAAGAGACCCAGTACTTC
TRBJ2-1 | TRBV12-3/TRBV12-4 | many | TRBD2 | CASSWGLGPDNEQFF | TGTGCCAGCAGTTGGGGACTAGGGCCCGACAATGAGCAGTTCTTC
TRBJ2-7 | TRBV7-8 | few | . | CASSTSASPAYEQYF | TGTGCCAGCAGCACATCGGCCAGCCCAGCCTACGAGCAGTACTTC
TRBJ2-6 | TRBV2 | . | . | CASSEYGSGANVLTF | TGTGCCAGCAGTGAATACGGGTCTGGGGCCAACGTCCTGACTTTC
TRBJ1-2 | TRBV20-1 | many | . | CSARGGEVLNYGYTF | TGCAGTGCTAGAGGGGGAGAAGTACTTAACTATGGCTACACCTTC
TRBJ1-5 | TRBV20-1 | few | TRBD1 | CSAPGQGGQPQHF | TGCAGTGCGCCGGGACAGGGCGGTCAGCCCCAGCATTTT
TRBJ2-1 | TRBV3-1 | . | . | CASSLRRGSSYNEQFF | TGTGCCAGCAGCCTCCGACGGGGTAGCTCCTACAATGAGCAGTTCTTC
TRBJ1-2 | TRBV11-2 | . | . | CASSFDGGSRDTF | TGTGCCAGCAGCTTTGATGGGGGTTCGCGGGACACCTTC
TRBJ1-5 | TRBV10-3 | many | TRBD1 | CAISPGQGDNQPQHF | TGTGCCATCAGCCCAGGACAGGGTGACAATCAGCCCCAGCATTTT
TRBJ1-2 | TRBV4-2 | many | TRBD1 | CASSPPGQLNYGYTF | TGTGCCAGCAGCCCACCGGGACAGCTTAACTATGGCTACACCTTC
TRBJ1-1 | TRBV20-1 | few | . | CSAPGGTEAFF | TGCAGTGCACCCGGAGGGACTGAAGCTTTCTTT
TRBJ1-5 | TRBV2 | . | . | CASIGQQSAGPQHF | TGTGCCAGCATCGGACAGCAGTCTGCAGGGCCCCAGCATTTT